Shown below are 10 T cell receptor beta chains from a single sample sequenced in a study of breast tumors, draining lymph nodes, adjacent tissues. Samples came from axillary lymph nodes draining the breast cancer. TCRdb re-analysed the multiplex PCR reads in MiXCR, keeping a single row per CDR3 protein. The data show some 230,000 distinct CDR3 sequences, 30% to 35% seen once. The source material was axillary lymph node tissue. These receptors were collected from a female donor with breast cancer. Some clones in this sample may be carry-over from other donors' samples.

This clonotype has at least ten counts. This chain uses TRBV12-3 or TRBV12-4 with TRBJ1-3; 7 bases align to TRBD1. With V trimmed by 4 bases and J by 4 bases, 10 bases remained unmatched. The CDR3 runs to 16 residues. CDR3 sequence: CASSSRQGTIGNTIYF. CDR3 nucleotides: TGTGCCAGCAGTTCGAGACAGGGTACTATCGGAAACACCATATATTTT.

Comment on this clonotype: It may be a read error: a sequence one base away is much more abundant. The rearrangement links TRBV12-3 or TRBV12-4 to TRBJ2-6, with D possibly being TRBD2 (6 bases). The CDR3 is 17 residues long. The DNA for the CDR3 is TGTGCCAGCAGCCGGACTACCGGAAGCTCTGGGACCAACGTCCGGACTTTC. Its protein is CASSRTTGSSGTNVRTF.

This clonotype was seen at least ten times. The CDR3: CASTIEQGATGQPQHF. CDR3 sequence (DNA): TGTGCCAGCACCATTGAACAGGGGGCGACGGGTCAGCCCCAGCATTTT. V is TRBV6-1 and J is TRBJ1-5, with 9 bases matching TRBD1. Germline CDR1 is MNHNS and CDR2 is SASEGT. This CDR3 is built from 16 residues. The ends lost 7 bases at V and 6 bases at J; junction bases unmatched: 13.

This clonotype occurred many times. This chain connects TRBV7-9 to TRBJ2-1, with D uncertain. The CDR3 has 15 residues. The germline V gene has CDR1 SEHNR and CDR2 FQNEAQ (reference sequence). V was trimmed by 2 bases and J by 4 bases, leaving 12 bases between them. The CDR3: CASSLTRSAYNEQFF. The CDR3 nucleotides read TGTGCCAGCAGCTTAACGCGGAGCGCTTACAATGAGCAGTTCTTC.

Comment on this clonotype: One end of the junction is discordant with germline, which a read error may explain. V is TRBV7-2 and J is TRBJ1-2; 9 bases match TRBD1. This CDR3 has 15 residues. Germline CDR1 reads SGHTA; CDR2 reads FQGNSA. This chain's CDR3 is CASSRRTGVNDGYPF. The CDR3 DNA sequence: TGTGCCAGCAGCCGAAGGACAGGGGTGAACGATGGCTACCCCTTC.

The chain couples TRBV2 to TRBJ2-1, with 9 bases fitting TRBD1. After removal of 7 bases from V and 7 bases from J, the junction contained 8 bases not matched to a gene. The CDR3 has 14 residues. CDR1 SNHLY and CDR2 FYNNEI come from the germline V gene. CDR3 residues: CASKVQGARNEQFF. The CDR3 DNA reads TGTGCCAGCAAAGTACAGGGGGCGCGGAATGAGCAGTTCTTC.

In its sample, this clonotype was seen many times. The rearrangement links TRBV7-9 to TRBJ1-2, with 7 positions matching TRBD1. The germline gives CDR1 SEHNR, CDR2 FQNEAQ (reference sequence). The junction had 16 bases not matched to a gene; V was cut back by 6 bases and J by 3 bases. The CDR3 sequence is 17 residues long. The CDR3 DNA is TGTGCCAGCAGGGGAGAACGGGACAGCTCTTTTGACTATGGCTACACCTTC. This codes for CASRGERDSSFDYGYTF.

This clonotype was observed a handful of times. The gene calls are TRBV5-6 and TRBJ1-4, with D maybe TRBD1 (5 bases). CDR1 is SGHDT, CDR2 YYEEEE, per germline. Deletions cut 4 bases from V and 0 bases from J, with 10 bases between. The CDR3 contains 15 residues. The CDR3 DNA sequence: TGTGCCAGCAGCCCGCCGACAGCAACTAATGAAAAACTGTTTTTT. Encoded protein: CASSPPTATNEKLFF.

The chain employs TRBV6-5 and TRBJ2-2, with 12 positions matching TRBD2. V shed 4 bases, J shed 6 bases, and the junction held 6 bases outside the gene matches. The CDR3 length is 16 residues. The germline V gene encodes CDR1 MNHEY and CDR2 SVGAGI. CDR3 region: CASSFLTSGSPGELFF. CDR3 nucleotide sequence: TGTGCCAGCAGTTTCCTGACTAGCGGGAGTCCCGGGGAGCTGTTTTTT.

As regards this clonotype: Being one base from a much bigger clone, this may be a read error. The rearrangement links TRBV20-1 to TRBJ1-2, with TRBD1 matching 9 bases. V trimming: 6 bases; J trimming: 4 bases; junction bases outside the gene matches: 6. The CDR3 runs to 13 residues. The germline gives CDR1 DFQATT, CDR2 SNEGSKA (reference sequence). Here the CDR3 DNA reads TGCAGTGCCTCTACGACAGGGGGCTATGGCTACACCTTC. Translating it yields CSASTTGGYGYTF.